These T cell receptor beta chains were read from a single sample in a study of regulatory T cells in long-lasting Graves disease. TCRdb re-called the multiplex PCR reads through MiXCR, storing one row per CDR3 protein. In the table there are approximately 690,000 distinct CDR3 sequences, about 30% of which are singletons. The specimen was peripheral blood mononuclear cells (PBMCs), collected when the disease was refractory, from a patient treated with antithyroid drugs. These receptors originate from a female donor with Graves disease. Both conserved end residues are part of each CDR3. The D gene is left open where the match is weak. For some rows the clone size is stated as once, few or many, or as a class when expanded; others skip it.

J	V	D	size	DNA	CDR3
TRBJ1-1	TRBV27	NA	NA	TGTGCCAGCAGGAGCGCAGGGAGCACTGAAGCTTTCTTT	CASRSAGSTEAFF
TRBJ2-2	TRBV15	TRBD1	NA	TGTGCCACCAAGGACAGGGGGCTCGGGGAGCTGTTTTTT	CATKDRGLGELFF
TRBJ1-1	TRBV6-1	NA	NA	TGTGCCAGCAGTGACAGGGGCCCGAGCACTGAAGCTTTCTTT	CASSDRGPSTEAFF
TRBJ1-2	TRBV6-1	NA	many	TGTGCCAGCAGTGAAGCAGGGCACAACTATGGCTACACCTTC	CASSEAGHNYGYTF
TRBJ1-6	TRBV6-1	NA	NA	TGTGCCAGCAGTGGTCGGGGTTCACGAACGAATAATCCACCCCTCCACTTT	CASSGRGSRTNNPPLHF
TRBJ1-2	TRBV29-1	NA	many	TGCAGCCCAGAGGGTCCGGGGATAGGCTACACCTTC	CSPEGPGIGYTF
TRBJ1-2	TRBV5-1	TRBD1	NA	TGCGCCAGCAGCTTGAATTTGCAGGGGGACTATGGCTACACCTTC	CASSLNLQGDYGYTF
TRBJ2-7	TRBV5-1	NA	NA	TGCGCCAGCAGCTTGGATCCTCCCCCCTACGAGCAGTACTTC	CASSLDPPPYEQYF
TRBJ2-2	TRBV2	TRBD1	many	TGTGCCAGCAGTGGACAGGGGTATGGCGGGGAGCTGTTTTTT	CASSGQGYGGELFF
TRBJ2-4	TRBV27	NA	NA	TGTGCCAGCAGTCGTAGTGCAGGGGGGTACATTCAGTACTTC	CASSRSAGGYIQYF
TRBJ1-2	TRBV10-3	NA	NA	TGTGCCAGCAGTTACCCCCCCGTCAGGATCGAAAACTATGGCTACACCTTC	CASSYPPVRIENYGYTF
TRBJ2-2	TRBV9	TRBD1	once	TGTGCCAGCACGAGGGACAGCCGGAGAGGGACCGGGGAGCTGTTTTTT	CASTRDSRRGTGELFF
TRBJ2-7	TRBV27	NA	few	TGTGCCAGCAGTCAAAAGGGGGGCGCCGAGCAGTACTTC	CASSQKGGAEQYF
TRBJ1-2	TRBV19	NA	few	TGTGCCAGTAGGGGTGTCGATGGCTACACCTTC	CASRGVDGYTF
TRBJ1-2	TRBV24-1	TRBD1	NA	TGTGCCACCAGTGATTTCTCTGGGACAGCGGGAAGCTACACCTTC	CATSDFSGTAGSYTF
TRBJ2-2	TRBV5-1	TRBD2	once	TGCGCCAGCAGCATCGCGGCTCCGGGACTAGCGAACACCGGGGAGCTGTTTTTT	CASSIAAPGLANTGELFF
TRBJ2-7	TRBV19	TRBD1	NA	TGTGCCAGTAGTGTGGACCGGGACAGGGCCCACGAGCAGTACTTC	CASSVDRDRAHEQYF
TRBJ1-2	TRBV6-1	NA	many	TGTGCCAGCAGTCAGACTGACAGCTCTGATGGCTACACCTTC	CASSQTDSSDGYTF
TRBJ1-1	TRBV7-6	TRBD1	few	TGTGCCAGCAGCCTGACAGGGGGCATCACTGAAGCTTTCTTT	CASSLTGGITEAFF
TRBJ1-1	TRBV2	TRBD1	many	TGTGCCAGCAGCCCGGCGGGGACAGGGATGAACACTGAAGCTTTCTTT	CASSPAGTGMNTEAFF
TRBJ2-7	TRBV12-3/TRBV12-4	TRBD1	NA	TGTGCCAGCAGCACCGGACAGGGGATCGGCGAGCAGTACTTC	CASSTGQGIGEQYF
TRBJ1-6	TRBV6-1	NA	NA	TGTGCCAGCAGGCCGGCGAGGAATAATTCACCCCTCCACTTT	CASRPARNNSPLHF
TRBJ2-7	TRBV4-2	NA	few	TGTGCCAGCAGCCAAGATTATGGCGCTTCCTACGAGCAGTACTTC	CASSQDYGASYEQYF
TRBJ1-1	TRBV29-1	TRBD1	few	TGCAGCGCGGGAAACAGGGGGTGGGACACTGAAGCTTTCTTT	CSAGNRGWDTEAFF
TRBJ1-6	TRBV28	NA	NA	TGTGCCAGCAGCTTGGAAGGAGTCGGTAATTCACCCCTCCACTTT	CASSLEGVGNSPLHF
TRBJ2-2	TRBV20-1	NA	NA	TGCAGTGCTCAGCCGGGACAAAAGAACACCGGGGAGCTGTTTTTT	CSAQPGQKNTGELFF
TRBJ1-2	TRBV6-1	NA	NA	TGTGCCAGCAGTACCCCAGATGGCTACACCTTC	CASSTPDGYTF
TRBJ1-2	TRBV27	TRBD1	few	TGTGCCAGCAGTCGGGGGGGAGGCAGGGGGGATGGCTACACCTTC	CASSRGGGRGDGYTF
TRBJ1-1	TRBV5-1	NA	NA	TGCGCCAGCAGCTTGACCGGGGCAGGGTCGGACACTGAAGCTTTCTTT	CASSLTGAGSDTEAFF
TRBJ2-5	TRBV3-1	NA	many	TGTGCCAGCAGCCGTGAAGTGGGGACCCAGTACTTC	CASSREVGTQYF
TRBJ2-7	TRBV4-1	TRBD2	NA	TGTGCCAGCAGCCAGGGGACTAGCGGGAGCTCCTACGAGCAGTACTTC	CASSQGTSGSSYEQYF
TRBJ1-1	TRBV18	NA	NA	TGTGCCAGCTCACCACCTTCCGGGTCGCCGGGAAACACTGAAGCTTTCTTT	CASSPPSGSPGNTEAFF
TRBJ1-1	TRBV30	NA	once	TGTGCCTGGAGCTCGAACGGAGAAGCTTTCTTT	CAWSSNGEAFF
TRBJ1-2	TRBV20-1	TRBD1	few	TGCAGTGCTTCTACAGGGGGCAGGGATGGCTACACCTTC	CSASTGGRDGYTF
TRBJ2-3	TRBV7-3	NA	NA	TGTGCCAGCAGCACGGGCGCGTCGACCACAGATACGCAGTATTTT	CASSTGASTTDTQYF
TRBJ1-5	TRBV7-2	NA	NA	TGTGCCAGCAGCTTGGGGGGACGGGAGAATCAGCCCCAGCATTTT	CASSLGGRENQPQHF
TRBJ1-5	TRBV12-3/TRBV12-4	NA	many	TGTGCCAGCAGTTTAATCGGCTTGGGTCAGCCCCAGCATTTT	CASSLIGLGQPQHF
TRBJ2-7	TRBV30	NA	NA	TGTGCCTGGAGTGACCTGACCAGCACCTACGAGCAGTACTTC	CAWSDLTSTYEQYF
TRBJ2-4	TRBV6-1	TRBD2	few	TGTGCCAGCAGCCGGGGACTAGCGGGTACAGGGAACATTCAGTACTTC	CASSRGLAGTGNIQYF
TRBJ1-2	TRBV10-3	TRBD1	NA	TGTGCCATGGGACAGGGGACGGACTATGGCTACACCTTC	CAMGQGTDYGYTF
TRBJ2-7	TRBV20-1	NA	many	TGCAGTGCTAGCGGGAGAAAAGACGAGCAGTACTTC	CSASGRKDEQYF
TRBJ1-5	TRBV4-1	NA	NA	TGCGCCAGCAGCCCCCATGGGGTTGGGAATCAGCCCCAGCATTTT	CASSPHGVGNQPQHF
TRBJ2-5	TRBV28	TRBD2	many	TGTGCCAGCACGTTGGCCCTTGGGACTAGCGGGAAGGAGACCCAGTACTTC	CASTLALGTSGKETQYF
TRBJ1-3	TRBV12-3/TRBV12-4	NA	NA	TGTGCCAGCAGCCAAGAGATGCGCTCTGGAAACACCATATATTTT	CASSQEMRSGNTIYF
TRBJ2-7	TRBV7-2	NA	NA	TGTGCCAGCAGCTTTAATCAAGGGGATGGGTACGAGCAGTACTTC	CASSFNQGDGYEQYF
TRBJ2-7	TRBV29-1	TRBD2	few	TGCAGCGTTGAAGGGGCGGGGGAGGCCTACGAGCAGTACTTC	CSVEGAGEAYEQYF
TRBJ1-1	TRBV10-3	TRBD1	NA	TGTGCCATCAGGAACGACAGGGGAAACACTGAAGCTTTCTTT	CAIRNDRGNTEAFF
TRBJ2-5	TRBV7-9	TRBD1	NA	TGTGCCAGCAGACCGACAGGGCTCTGGGAGACCCAGTACTTC	CASRPTGLWETQYF
TRBJ1-1	TRBV19	NA	NA	TGTGCCAGCGGGGGGCGGATCACTGAAGCTTTCTTT	CASGGRITEAFF
TRBJ1-1	TRBV28	TRBD1	many	TGTGCCAGCATTTTCAGGGGGGGGGACACTGAAGCTTTCTTT	CASIFRGGDTEAFF
TRBJ1-5	TRBV12-3/TRBV12-4	NA	NA	TGTGCCAGCCGGGGGGAACGAGCCAATCAGCCCCAGCATTTT	CASRGERANQPQHF
TRBJ1-1	TRBV11-1	TRBD1	many	TGTGCCAGCAGCGAGGACAGGGAAAAACCTGAAGCTTTCTTT	CASSEDREKPEAFF
TRBJ2-7	TRBV11-2	NA	NA	TGTGCCAGCAGCCCTAAAGGCTACGAGCAGTACTTC	CASSPKGYEQYF
TRBJ1-4	TRBV6-1	NA	many	TGTGCCAGCAATCTACAGGGTAGACCGGGGGAAAAACTGTTTTTT	CASNLQGRPGEKLFF